These 13 T cell receptor beta chains originate from one sample sequenced in a study of CXCR3-negative and CXCR3-positive naive CD8 T cells. 5' RACE with UMI labels generated the TRB cDNA libraries. Reanalyzing the 5' RACE reads, TCRdb keeps one entry per CDR3 protein, without DNA. This sample contains 37,000 or so distinct CDR3 sequences. Sequencing was done on a sample of memory CD8+ T cells from blood. The receptors come from a human donor in good health. Some clones in this sample may be carry-over from other donors' samples.

The chain combines TRBV29-1 with TRBJ2-2; TCRdb selects TRBD1, and the lack of DNA leaves this call unchecked. The CDR3 is 18 residues long. CDR1 is SQVTM and CDR2 is ANQGSEA in the germline V gene. CDR3 amino acids: CSVEDWDRGSSNTGELFF.

The chain is built from TRBV12-3 or TRBV12-4 and TRBJ2-3. This CDR3 spans 13 amino acids. This chain's CDR3 is CASSSMGTDTQYF.

The chain recombines TRBV7-9 with TRBJ2-1; TCRdb lists TRBD2, though no DNA is available to test this call. In germline, CDR1 is SEHNR, CDR2 FQNEAQ (reference sequence). This CDR3 region has 16 residues. CDR3 protein: CASSLALSGSNNEQFF.

The chain employs TRBV5-1 and TRBJ2-7. Germline V gene sequence: CDR1 SGHRS, CDR2 YFSETQ. The CDR3 totals 13 residues. The chain's CDR3 is CASTPHNDYEQYF.

The J gene is TRBJ1-1, the V gene TRBV28; TCRdb proposes TRBD1, but this gene call is untestable without DNA. Germline V gives CDR1 MDHEN, CDR2 SYDVKM. CDR3 size: 18 residues. CDR3: CASSPNTGQVTGNTEAFF.

This sequence joins TRBV7-6 and TRBJ2-1; as DNA is missing, the TRBD1 call by TCRdb cannot be tested. The CDR3 runs 18 residues. Germline V gives CDR1 SGHVS, CDR2 FNYEAQ. CDR3: CASSSDPERTSSYNEQFF.

The chain joins TRBV28 to TRBJ2-4. Germline V lookup: CDR1 MDHEN, CDR2 SYDVKM. CDR3 length: 14 residues. The CDR3 loop reads CASSFLSAKNIQYF.

The V call is TRBV7-8, the J call TRBJ2-5; TCRdb outputs TRBD1, but without DNA this stays unchecked. The CDR3 totals 16 residues. CDR1 and CDR2 from the germline V gene are SGHVS and FQNEAQ. The CDR3 protein is CASSRPVGSREETQYF.

This sequence joins TRBV7-3 and TRBJ2-1; TCRdb returns TRBD2, unconfirmable since there is no DNA. Germline V gene data show CDR1 as SGHTA and CDR2 as FQGTGA. CDR3 length equals 14 residues. The CDR3 reads CASSSLGSLGEQFF.

This chain connects TRBV6-6 to TRBJ2-3; TCRdb returns TRBD1, unconfirmable since there is no DNA. Germline CDR1 and CDR2: MNHNY and SVGAGI (reference sequence). The CDR3 runs 14 residues. Here the CDR3 reads CASSYFRGTDTQYF.

V gene TRBV4-3 combines with J gene TRBJ2-7; TCRdb reports TRBD1, a call that lacks DNA to check it against. Per germline, CDR1 LGHNA and CDR2 YSLEER. The CDR3 sequence is 15 residues long. CDR3 sequence: CASSQDEGAPYEQYF.

This clonotype is medium-sized (0.01 to 0.1%) by frequency. The rearrangement joins TRBV11-3 to TRBJ2-7. CDR3 size: 14 residues. From germline, CDR1 is SGHNT and CDR2 YENEEA. The CDR3 here is CASSYPGDAYEQYF.

The V and J genes are TRBV12-3 or TRBV12-4 and TRBJ2-2; TCRdb returns TRBD1, unconfirmable since there is no DNA. The CDR3 runs to 14 residues. CDR3 amino acids: CASSSLQGAGELFF.